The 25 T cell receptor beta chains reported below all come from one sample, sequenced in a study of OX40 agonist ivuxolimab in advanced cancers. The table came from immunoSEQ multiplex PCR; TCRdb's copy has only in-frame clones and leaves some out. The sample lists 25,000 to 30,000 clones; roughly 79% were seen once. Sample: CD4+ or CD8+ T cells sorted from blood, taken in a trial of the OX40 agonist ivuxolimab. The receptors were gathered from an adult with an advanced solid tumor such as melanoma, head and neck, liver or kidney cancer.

Here the CDR3 reads CASRQFYEQYF. The CDR3 bases are TGTGCCAGCAGACAGTTCTACGAGCAGTACTTC. The chain uses TRBV6-1 and TRBJ2-7, with no clear D. Germline V gene lookup returns CDR1 MNHNS and CDR2 SASEGT. V shed 6 bases and J shed 3 bases, with 6 bases lying between them. The CDR3 loop spans 11 amino acids.

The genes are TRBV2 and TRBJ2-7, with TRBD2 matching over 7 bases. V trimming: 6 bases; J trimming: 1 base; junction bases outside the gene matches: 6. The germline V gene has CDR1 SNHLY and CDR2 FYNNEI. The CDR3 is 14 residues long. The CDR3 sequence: CASSPGGGSYEQYF. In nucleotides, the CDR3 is TGTGCCAGCAGCCCGGGAGGCGGTTCCTACGAGCAGTACTTC.

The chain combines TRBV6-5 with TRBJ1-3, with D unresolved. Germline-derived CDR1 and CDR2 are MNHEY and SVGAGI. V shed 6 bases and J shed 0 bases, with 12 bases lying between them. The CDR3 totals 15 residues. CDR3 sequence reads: CASSLNSYSGNTIYF. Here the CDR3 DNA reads TGTGCCAGCAGCCTAAACAGTTACTCTGGAAACACCATATATTTT.

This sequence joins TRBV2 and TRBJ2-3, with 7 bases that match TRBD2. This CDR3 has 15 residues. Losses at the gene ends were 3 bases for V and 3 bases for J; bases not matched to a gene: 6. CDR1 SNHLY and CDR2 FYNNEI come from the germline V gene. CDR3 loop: CASSESVGGTDTQYF. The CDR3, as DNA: TGTGCCAGCAGTGAGTCTGTCGGGGGGACAGATACGCAGTATTTT.

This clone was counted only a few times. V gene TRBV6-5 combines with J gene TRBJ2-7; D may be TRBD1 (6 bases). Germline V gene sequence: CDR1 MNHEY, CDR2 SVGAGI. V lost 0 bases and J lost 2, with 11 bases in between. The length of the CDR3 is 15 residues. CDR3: CASSYSTGGPYEQYF. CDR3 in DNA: TGTGCCAGCAGTTACTCGACTGGGGGCCCCTACGAGCAGTACTTC.

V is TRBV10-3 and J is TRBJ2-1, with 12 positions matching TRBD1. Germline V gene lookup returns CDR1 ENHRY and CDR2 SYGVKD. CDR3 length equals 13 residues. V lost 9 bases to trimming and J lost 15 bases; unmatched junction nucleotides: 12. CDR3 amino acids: CAILPGTGGAVFF. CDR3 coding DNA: TGTGCCATACTACCCGGGACAGGGGGCGCGGTGTTCTTC.

The CDR3 is CASSATGTGGAANYGYTF. The CDR3 nucleotides read TGCGCCAGCAGCGCAACCGGGACAGGGGGTGCAGCTAACTATGGCTACACCTTC. The gene calls are TRBV4-3 and TRBJ1-2, with 11 bases fitting TRBD1. With V trimmed by 5 bases and J by 0 bases, 11 bases remained unmatched. The CDR3 is 18 amino acids. In germline, CDR1 is LGHNA, CDR2 YSLEER.

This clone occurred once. In nucleotides, the CDR3 is TGTGCCAGCAGTGAAGCGTTTGGTAGCCCCAGCTCCTACGAGCAGTACTTC. It codes for CASSEAFGSPSSYEQYF. The chain is built from TRBV6-1 and TRBJ2-7; D is unclear. Germline V lookup: CDR1 MNHNS, CDR2 SASEGT. The CDR3 loop spans 17 amino acids. Trimming removed 0 bases at V and 0 bases at J, with 15 bases between.

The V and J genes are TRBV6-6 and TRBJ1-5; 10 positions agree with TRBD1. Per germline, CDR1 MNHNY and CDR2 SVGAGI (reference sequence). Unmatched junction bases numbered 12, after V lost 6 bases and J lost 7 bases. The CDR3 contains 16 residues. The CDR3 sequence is CASRPRIGTGVQPQHF. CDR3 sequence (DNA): TGTGCCAGCAGACCACGGATTGGGACAGGGGTCCAGCCCCAGCATTTT.

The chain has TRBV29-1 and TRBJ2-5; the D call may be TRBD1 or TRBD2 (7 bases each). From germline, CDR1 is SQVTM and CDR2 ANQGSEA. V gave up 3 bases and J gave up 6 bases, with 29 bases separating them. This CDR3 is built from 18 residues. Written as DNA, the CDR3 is TGCAGCGTTGAGGAGGGGGGGATTAACAGGGGCCGAGAGAAGACCCAGTACTTC. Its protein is CSVEEGGINRGREKTQYF.

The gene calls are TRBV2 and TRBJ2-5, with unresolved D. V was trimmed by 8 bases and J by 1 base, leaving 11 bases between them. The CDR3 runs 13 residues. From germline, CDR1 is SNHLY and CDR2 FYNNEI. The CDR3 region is CASQDVPQETQYF. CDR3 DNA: TGTGCCAGCCAAGACGTTCCCCAAGAGACCCAGTACTTC.

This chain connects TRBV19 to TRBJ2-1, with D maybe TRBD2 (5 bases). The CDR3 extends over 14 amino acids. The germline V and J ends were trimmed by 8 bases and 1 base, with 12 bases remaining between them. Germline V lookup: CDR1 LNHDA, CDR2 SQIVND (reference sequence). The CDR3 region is CASGEGASYNEQFF. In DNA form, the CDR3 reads TGTGCCAGTGGCGAGGGCGCGTCCTACAATGAGCAGTTCTTC.

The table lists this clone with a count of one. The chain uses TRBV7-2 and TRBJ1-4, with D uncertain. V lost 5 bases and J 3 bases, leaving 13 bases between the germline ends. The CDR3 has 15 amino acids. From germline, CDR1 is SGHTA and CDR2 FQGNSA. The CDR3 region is CASSPGTVSNEKLFF. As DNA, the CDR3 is TGTGCCAGCAGCCCGGGCACTGTCTCTAATGAAAAACTGTTTTTT.

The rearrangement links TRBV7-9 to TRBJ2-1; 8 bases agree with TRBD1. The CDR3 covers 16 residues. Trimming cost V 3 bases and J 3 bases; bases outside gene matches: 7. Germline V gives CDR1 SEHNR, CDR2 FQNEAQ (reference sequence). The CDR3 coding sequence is TGTGCCAGCAGCTTCGTGAGGACAGGGTACTACAATGAGCAGTTCTTC. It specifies CASSFVRTGYYNEQFF. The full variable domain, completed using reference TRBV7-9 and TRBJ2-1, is DTGVSQNPRHKITKRGQNVTFRCDPISEHNRLYWYRQTLGQGPEFLTYFQNEAQLEKSRLLSDRFSAERPKGSFSTLEIQRTEQGDSAMYLCASSFVRTGYYNEQFFGPGTRLTVL.

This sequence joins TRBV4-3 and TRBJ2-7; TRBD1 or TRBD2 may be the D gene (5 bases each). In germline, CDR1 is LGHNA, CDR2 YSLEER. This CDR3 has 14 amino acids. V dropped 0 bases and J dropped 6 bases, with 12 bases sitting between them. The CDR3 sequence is CASSQDGAGGEQYF. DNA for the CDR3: TGCGCCAGCAGCCAAGATGGGGCAGGAGGCGAGCAGTACTTC.

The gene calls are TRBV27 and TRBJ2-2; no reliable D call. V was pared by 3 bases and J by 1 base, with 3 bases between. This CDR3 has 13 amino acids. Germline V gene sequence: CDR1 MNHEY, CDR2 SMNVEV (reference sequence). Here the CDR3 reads CASSFQNTGELFF. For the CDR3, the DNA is TGTGCCAGCAGTTTCCAGAACACCGGGGAGCTGTTTTTT.

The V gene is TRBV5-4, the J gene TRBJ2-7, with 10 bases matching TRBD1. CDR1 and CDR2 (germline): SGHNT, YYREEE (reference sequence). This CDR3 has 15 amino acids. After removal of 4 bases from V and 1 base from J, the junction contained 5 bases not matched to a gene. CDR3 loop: CASSQGQGDSYEQYF. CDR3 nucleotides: TGTGCCAGCAGCCAAGGACAGGGGGATTCCTACGAGCAGTACTTC.

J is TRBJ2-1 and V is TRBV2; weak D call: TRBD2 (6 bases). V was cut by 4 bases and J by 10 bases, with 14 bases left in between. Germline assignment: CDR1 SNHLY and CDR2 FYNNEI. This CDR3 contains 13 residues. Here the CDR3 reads CASSVHGTPEQFF. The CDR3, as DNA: TGTGCCAGCAGTGTCCACGGGACTCCAGAGCAGTTCTTC.

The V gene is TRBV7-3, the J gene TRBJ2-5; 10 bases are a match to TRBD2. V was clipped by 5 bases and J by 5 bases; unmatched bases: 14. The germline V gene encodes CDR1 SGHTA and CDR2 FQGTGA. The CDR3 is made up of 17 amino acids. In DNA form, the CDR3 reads TGTGCCAGCAGCCCACCAGCCAGCGGGGGGGCGGGTGAGACCCAGTACTTC. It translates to CASSPPASGGAGETQYF.

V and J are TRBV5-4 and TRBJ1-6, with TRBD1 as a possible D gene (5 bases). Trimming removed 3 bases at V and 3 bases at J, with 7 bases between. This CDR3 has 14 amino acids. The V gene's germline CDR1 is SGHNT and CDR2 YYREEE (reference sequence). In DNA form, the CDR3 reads TGTGCCAGCAGCTCCGACAGCTATAATTCACCCCTCCACTTT. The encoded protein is CASSSDSYNSPLHF.

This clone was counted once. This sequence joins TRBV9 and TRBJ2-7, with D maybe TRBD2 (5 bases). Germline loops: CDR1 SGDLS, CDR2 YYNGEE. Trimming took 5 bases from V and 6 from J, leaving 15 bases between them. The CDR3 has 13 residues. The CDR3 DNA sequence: TGTGCCAGCAGTGAAACGGGGTCTCGCGAGCAGTACTTC. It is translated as CASSETGSREQYF. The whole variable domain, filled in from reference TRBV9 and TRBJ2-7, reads DSGVTQTPKHLITATGQRVTLRCSPRSGDLSVYWYQQSLDQGLQFLIQYYNGEERAKGNILERFSAQQFPDLHSELNLSSLELGDSALYFCASSETGSREQYFGPGTRLTVT.

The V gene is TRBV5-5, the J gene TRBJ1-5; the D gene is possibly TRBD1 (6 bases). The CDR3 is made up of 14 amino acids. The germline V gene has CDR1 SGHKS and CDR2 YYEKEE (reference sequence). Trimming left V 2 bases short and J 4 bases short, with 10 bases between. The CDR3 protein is CASSFGQGNQPQHF. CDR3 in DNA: TGTGCCAGCAGCTTTGGGCAGGGGAATCAGCCCCAGCATTTT.

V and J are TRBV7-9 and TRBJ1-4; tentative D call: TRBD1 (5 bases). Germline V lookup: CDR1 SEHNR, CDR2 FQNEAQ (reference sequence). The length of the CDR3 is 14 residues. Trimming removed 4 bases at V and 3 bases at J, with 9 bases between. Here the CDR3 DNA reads TGTGCCAGCAGCTCAGGAGGGGCTAATGAAAAACTGTTTTTT. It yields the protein CASSSGGANEKLFF.

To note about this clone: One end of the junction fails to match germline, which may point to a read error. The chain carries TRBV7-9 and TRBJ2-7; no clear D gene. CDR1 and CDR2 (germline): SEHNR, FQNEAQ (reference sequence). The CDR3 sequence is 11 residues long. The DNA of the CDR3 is TGTGCCAGCAGCTTAGCTGATCCGCCCAGCTTC. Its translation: CASSLADPPSF.

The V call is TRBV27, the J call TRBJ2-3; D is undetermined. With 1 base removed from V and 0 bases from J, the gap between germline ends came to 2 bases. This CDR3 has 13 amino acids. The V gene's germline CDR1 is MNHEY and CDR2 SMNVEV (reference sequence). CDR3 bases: TGTGCCAGCAGTTTATTTAGCACAGATACGCAGTATTTT. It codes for CASSLFSTDTQYF.